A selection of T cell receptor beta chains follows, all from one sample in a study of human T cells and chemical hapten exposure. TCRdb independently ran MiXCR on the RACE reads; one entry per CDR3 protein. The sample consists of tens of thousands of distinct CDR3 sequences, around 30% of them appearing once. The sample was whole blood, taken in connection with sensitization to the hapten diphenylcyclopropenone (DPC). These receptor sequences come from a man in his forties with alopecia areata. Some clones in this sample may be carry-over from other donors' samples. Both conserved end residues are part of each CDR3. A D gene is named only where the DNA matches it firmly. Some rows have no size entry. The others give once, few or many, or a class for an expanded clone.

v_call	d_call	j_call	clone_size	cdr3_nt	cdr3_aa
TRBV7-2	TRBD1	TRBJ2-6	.	TGTGCCAGCAGCCTACCGCCGGGACAGGGGGTGCTCTCTGGGGCCAACGTCCTGACTTTC	CASSLPPGQGVLSGANVLTF
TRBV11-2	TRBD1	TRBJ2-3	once	TGTGCCAGCAGCTTACTCCAGGGGGCCACAGATACGCAGTATTTT	CASSLLQGATDTQYF
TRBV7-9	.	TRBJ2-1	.	TGTGCCAGCAGCTCCACCAAGACTCGCGCGGACAATGAGCAGTTCTTC	CASSSTKTRADNEQFF
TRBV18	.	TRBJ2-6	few	TGTGCCAGCTCACCACCGGGCCAGGCTGGGGCCAACGTCCTGACTTTC	CASSPPGQAGANVLTF
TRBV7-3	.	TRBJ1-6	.	TGTGCCAGCAGCTTAGGCCCGACAGATAATTCACCCCTCCACTTT	CASSLGPTDNSPLHF
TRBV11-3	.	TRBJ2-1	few	TGTGCCAGCAGCTTCACCAACAATGAGCAGTTCTTC	CASSFTNNEQFF
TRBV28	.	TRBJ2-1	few	TGTGCCAGCAGTTCGTTTGTAGCCGGATCCTACAATGAGCAGTTCTTC	CASSSFVAGSYNEQFF
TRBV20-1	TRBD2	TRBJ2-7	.	TGCAGTGCTAGAGAATTGCTAGCGGGACACGAGCAGTACTTC	CSARELLAGHEQYF
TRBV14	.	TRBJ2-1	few	TGTGCCAGCAGCCACGTAACCCCCGGGACACCTTACAATGAGCAGTTCTTC	CASSHVTPGTPYNEQFF
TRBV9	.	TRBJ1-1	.	TGTGCCAGCAGTGGGGGGTCCACTGAAGCTTTCTTT	CASSGGSTEAFF
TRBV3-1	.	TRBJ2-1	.	TGTGCCAGCAGCCACCAACTTGGACGCTTCAATGAGCAGTTCTTC	CASSHQLGRFNEQFF
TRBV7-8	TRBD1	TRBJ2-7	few	TGTGCCAGCAGCTTCGGGACAGGGCCCTACGAGCAGTACTTC	CASSFGTGPYEQYF
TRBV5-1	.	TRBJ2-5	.	TGCGCCAGCAGCTTGAGGCTAGTCCCCCGGGAGACCCAGTACTTC	CASSLRLVPRETQYF
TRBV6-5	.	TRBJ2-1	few	TGTGCCAGCAGCCCCACTAGCCCTGGGACCAATGAGCAGTTCTTC	CASSPTSPGTNEQFF
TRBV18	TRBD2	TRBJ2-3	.	TGTGCCAGCTCACCATCGGGACTAGCGGCGTTCACAGATACGCAGTATTTT	CASSPSGLAAFTDTQYF
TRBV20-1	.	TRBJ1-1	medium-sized	TGCAGTGCTAGAGTTTCGGAGACTGAAGCTTTCTTT	CSARVSETEAFF
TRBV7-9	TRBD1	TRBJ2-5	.	TGTGCCAGCAGTCCCACAGGGGAAGAGACCCAGTACTTC	CASSPTGEETQYF
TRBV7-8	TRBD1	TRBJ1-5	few	TGTGCCAGCAGCTTAGAGGACAGGTCCGGCGCACAACAACAGCCCCAGCATTTT	CASSLEDRSGAQQQPQHF
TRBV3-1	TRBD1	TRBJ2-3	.	TGTGCCAGCAGCCAAAGGGGACAGTCGAGCACAGATACGCAGTATTTT	CASSQRGQSSTDTQYF
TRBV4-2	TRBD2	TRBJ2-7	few	TGTGCCAGCAGCAAGGGACTAGCGGCAGGAGAGCAGTACTTC	CASSKGLAAGEQYF
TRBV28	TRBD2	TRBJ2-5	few	TGTGCCAGCAGTACAACAAGCGGGAGAGAGACCCAGTACTTC	CASSTTSGRETQYF
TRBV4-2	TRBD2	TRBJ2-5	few	TGTGCCAGCAGCCAAGATCTCCGGGAGGGCCAAGAGACCCAGTACTTC	CASSQDLREGQETQYF
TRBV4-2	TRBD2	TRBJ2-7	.	TGTGCCAGCAGCCCCCGACTAGCGGGAGGACACGAGCAGTACTTC	CASSPRLAGGHEQYF
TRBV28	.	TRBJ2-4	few	TGTGCCAGCAGAATCATAAGTCATGGAGGGGGCGCAAACATTCAGTACTTC	CASRIISHGGGANIQYF
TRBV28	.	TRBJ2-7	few	TGTGCCAGCAGTTTATTGAGGGGCGGTCAGTACGAGCAGTACTTC	CASSLLRGGQYEQYF
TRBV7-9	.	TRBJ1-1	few	TGTGCCAGCAGCTCTGGAGTGGGGTCGGGCACTGAAGCTTTCTTT	CASSSGVGSGTEAFF
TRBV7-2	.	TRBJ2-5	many	TGTGCCAGCAGCTCCGACAGCCTCGCGGCGACCCAGTACTTC	CASSSDSLAATQYF
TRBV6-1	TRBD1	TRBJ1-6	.	TGTGCCACGACCGTAGGGGGCTTTTCACCCCTCCACTTT	CATTVGGFSPLHF
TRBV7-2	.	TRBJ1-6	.	TGTGCCAGCAGCCGGGCCCTAAATTCACCCCTCCACTTT	CASSRALNSPLHF
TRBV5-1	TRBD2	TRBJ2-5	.	TGCGCCAGCAGCTTCGGACTAGCGGGATTGGAGACCCAGTACTTC	CASSFGLAGLETQYF
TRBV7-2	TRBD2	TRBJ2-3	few	TGTGCCAGCAGCGCTACTAGCGGGACCTACACAGATACGCAGTATTTT	CASSATSGTYTDTQYF
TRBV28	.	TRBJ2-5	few	TGTGCCAGCAGTTTTCTGGACCAAGAGACCCAGTACTTC	CASSFLDQETQYF
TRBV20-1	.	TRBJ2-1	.	TGCAGTGCTCCAAAAATAACCGTCAATGAGCAGTTCTTC	CSAPKITVNEQFF
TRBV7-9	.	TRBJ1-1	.	TGTGCCAGCAGCTTATCGCCCGGGAGGGATGAAACTTTCTTT	CASSLSPGRDETFF
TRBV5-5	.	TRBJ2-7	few	TGTGCCAGCAGCGGGCCTTCCTACGAGCAGTACTTC	CASSGPSYEQYF
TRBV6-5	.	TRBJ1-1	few	TGTGCCAGCAGCAGACTCAAAAACACTGAAGCTTTCTTT	CASSRLKNTEAFF
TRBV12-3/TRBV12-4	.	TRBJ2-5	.	TGTGCCAGCACCCAGACAGACTTCCAAGAGACCCAGTACTTC	CASTQTDFQETQYF
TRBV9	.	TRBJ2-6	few	TGTGCCAGCAGCGTCGCAGGGACTGGGGCCAACGTCCTGACTTTC	CASSVAGTGANVLTF
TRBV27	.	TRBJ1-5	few	TGTGCCAGCAGTGGGCGGGGGGCTCGCAATCAGCCCCAGCATTTT	CASSGRGARNQPQHF
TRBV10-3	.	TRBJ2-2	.	TGTGCCATCAGGGAGGGGAGTGTCGGCACCGGGGAGCTGTTTTTT	CAIREGSVGTGELFF
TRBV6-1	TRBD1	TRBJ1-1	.	TGTGCCAGCAGGTCCTCCGCAGGGGGCGCGAACACTGAAGCTTTCTTT	CASRSSAGGANTEAFF
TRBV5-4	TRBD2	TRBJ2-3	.	TGTGCCAGCAGCCCTGGCCTCAGCGGGAGAAACACAGATACGCAGTATTTT	CASSPGLSGRNTDTQYF
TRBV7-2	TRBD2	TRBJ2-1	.	TGTGCCAGCAGCAGGGGGAAAAGCGGGAGCTCCTACAATGAGCAGTTCTTC	CASSRGKSGSSYNEQFF
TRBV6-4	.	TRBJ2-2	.	TGTGCCAGCAGTGCCGACGGGACCGGGGAGCTGTTTTTT	CASSADGTGELFF
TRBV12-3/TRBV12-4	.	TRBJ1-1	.	TGTGCCAGCAGTTTCTCCAGGAACACTGAAGCTTTCTTT	CASSFSRNTEAFF
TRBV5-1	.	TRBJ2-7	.	TGCGCCAGCAGCTTGGTGGGGGCAGGGCTAAGCTCCTACGAGCAGTACTTC	CASSLVGAGLSSYEQYF
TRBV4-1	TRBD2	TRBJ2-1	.	TGCGCCAGCAGCCAAGATGCTACTAGCGGGAGGGCCCGGGACAATGAGCAGTTCTTC	CASSQDATSGRARDNEQFF
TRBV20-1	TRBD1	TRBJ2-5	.	TGCAGTGCCAAAGATGGGGCAGGGGGAGAGACCCAGTACTTC	CSAKDGAGGETQYF
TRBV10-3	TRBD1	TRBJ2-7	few	TGTGCCATCAGTGAGGACAGGGGAACCTACGAGCAGTACTTC	CAISEDRGTYEQYF
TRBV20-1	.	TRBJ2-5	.	TGCAGTGCTAGTTGGCAGGGGTCCCAAGAGACCCAGTACTTC	CSASWQGSQETQYF
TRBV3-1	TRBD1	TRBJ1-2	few	TGTGCCAGCAGCCAAGACACAGGGGTCTATGGCTACACCTTC	CASSQDTGVYGYTF
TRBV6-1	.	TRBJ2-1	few	TGTGCCAGCAGTGGTTTTGGAGTACAGGTGGACAATGAGCAGTTCTTC	CASSGFGVQVDNEQFF
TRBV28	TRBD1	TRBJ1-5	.	TGTGCCAGCGGAGCGACAGGGTTTAGCAATCAGCCCCAGCATTTT	CASGATGFSNQPQHF
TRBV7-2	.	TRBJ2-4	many	TGTGCCAGCAGCAGAGAAGGGTTGGCCAAAAACATTCAGTACTTC	CASSREGLAKNIQYF
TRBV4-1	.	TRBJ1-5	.	TGCGCCAGCAGCCCCGTCCCGACAGGCCATCAGCCCCAGCATTTT	CASSPVPTGHQPQHF
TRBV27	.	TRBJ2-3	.	TGTGCCAGCAGGCTCACAGATACGCAGTATTTT	CASRLTDTQYF